These 4 T cell receptor beta chains came from one sample sequenced in a study of cytomegalovirus exposure and HLA in healthy donors. The PCR ran on 60 Vbeta and 13 Jbeta primers. The method was immunoSEQ multiplex PCR; TCRdb's version includes in-frame clones alone and lacks a portion of them. This table holds about 120,000 clones, over 60% found once. The sample comprised PBMCs. These receptors all come from a man aged 25-45 years in good health and CMV-seropositive.

The chain couples TRBV9 to TRBJ1-4; TRBD1 agrees at 11 bases. Germline CDR1 and CDR2: SGDLS and YYNGEE. The CDR3 runs to 19 residues. V lost 1 base, J lost 0 bases, and 8 bases stayed unmatched. The chain's CDR3 is CASSVSRTGGSPTNEKLFF. DNA of the CDR3: TGTGCCAGCAGCGTAAGCCGGACAGGGGGCTCCCCAACTAATGAAAAACTGTTTTTT. Based on the CDR3 plus reference TRBV9 and TRBJ1-4, the full variable domain is DSGVTQTPKHLITATGQRVTLRCSPRSGDLSVYWYQQSLDQGLQFLIQYYNGEERAKGNILERFSAQQFPDLHSELNLSSLELGDSALYFCASSVSRTGGSPTNEKLFFGSGTQLSVL.

The chain employs TRBV6-6 and TRBJ1-2; D ambiguous. The CDR3 spans 12 residues. Trimming stripped 8 bases from V and 4 bases from J, with 11 bases between. From germline, CDR1 is MNHNY and CDR2 SVGAGI (reference sequence). CDR3 coding DNA: TGTGCCAGCCGCCAACTTACCTATGGCTACACCTTC. Its protein is CASRQLTYGYTF.

The chain joins TRBV9 to TRBJ1-1; perhaps TRBD1 as D (5 bases). CDR3 size: 14 residues. Per the germline V gene, CDR1 is SGDLS and CDR2 is YYNGEE. V lost 1 base, J lost 6 bases, and 13 bases lay in between. CDR3 protein: CASSVTGGSPEAFF. CDR3 coding DNA: TGTGCCAGCAGCGTAACGGGGGGGAGCCCTGAAGCTTTCTTT.

The chain links TRBV11-2 to TRBJ2-1; tentatively, D is TRBD2 (6 bases). The germline gives CDR1 SGHAT, CDR2 FQNNGV. V gave up 1 base and J gave up 6 bases, with 19 bases separating them. The CDR3 is 17 residues long. CDR3 amino acids: CASSLVHAGLLFNEQFF. The CDR3, as DNA: TGTGCCAGCAGCTTAGTCCACGCGGGACTTCTGTTCAATGAGCAGTTCTTC.